These 20 T cell receptor beta chains came from one sample sequenced in a study of blood T cell repertoires in COVID-19. TCRdb's copy holds only in-frame clones and misses some; the assay was immunoSEQ multiplex PCR. The table has 100,000 to 150,000 clones, around 81% seen once. The sequencing input was peripheral blood. These receptors were collected from a middle-aged man with active or convalescent COVID-19.

The chain recombines TRBV7-9 with TRBJ2-3, with TRBD1 matching 7 bases. The CDR3 is 17 residues long. CDR1 SEHNR and CDR2 FQNEAQ come from the germline V gene (reference sequence). After removal of 1 base from V and 2 bases from J, the junction contained 9 bases not matched to a gene. The CDR3 reads CASSLGARDRFTDTQYF. The CDR3 region has the DNA TGTGCCAGCAGCTTAGGGGCCCGGGACAGATTCACAGATACGCAGTATTTT.

The J gene is TRBJ2-5, the V gene TRBV29-1; D remains unclear. Trimming took 7 bases from V and 3 from J, leaving 12 bases between them. The CDR3 spans 12 residues. Germline assignment: CDR1 SQVTM and CDR2 ANQGSEA. The CDR3 DNA reads as TGCAGCGAAGTCGGAGAGGAAGAGACCCAGTACTTC. Its translation: CSEVGEEETQYF.

This clone has a handful of counts. The CDR3 nucleotides read TGTGCCAGCACCCGGGACACCAATCAGCCCCAGCATTTT. Translated, it gives CASTRDTNQPQHF. The chain carries TRBV2 and TRBJ1-5, with a weak D call TRBD1 (6 bases). Germline values: CDR1 SNHLY, CDR2 FYNNEI. The CDR3 contains 13 residues. V dropped 7 bases and J dropped 3 bases, with 10 bases sitting between them. Combining the CDR3 with reference TRBV2 and TRBJ1-5 gives the whole variable domain EPEVTQTPSHQVTQMGQEVILRCVPISNHLYFYWYRQILGQKVEFLVSFYNNEISEKSEIFDDQFSVERPDGSNFTLKIRSTKLEDSAMYFCASTRDTNQPQHFGDGTRLSIL.

This clone is a singleton in its sample. The V gene is TRBV19, the J gene TRBJ1-5, with TRBD1 matching over 7 bases. The CDR3 loop spans 16 amino acids. J lost 2 bases, V lost 5 bases, and 9 bases had no gene match. Germline-derived CDR1 and CDR2 are LNHDA and SQIVND (reference sequence). CDR3 residues: CASSPWTGGRNQPQHF. The CDR3, as DNA: TGTGCCAGTAGTCCATGGACAGGAGGTCGCAATCAGCCCCAGCATTTT.

The count of this clone is one. The genes are TRBV19 and TRBJ1-2; unclear D gene. This CDR3 is 15 amino acids long. CDR1 LNHDA and CDR2 SQIVND come from the germline V gene (reference sequence). Trimming removed 7 bases at V and 2 bases at J, with 17 bases between. In DNA, the CDR3 is TGTGCCAGTAATCTCGTGGGCCAAATGAACTATGGCTACACCTTC. Protein product: CASNLVGQMNYGYTF.

The chain is built from TRBV5-5 and TRBJ2-2; 9 nucleotides agree with TRBD1. The CDR3 length is 15 residues. V was pared by 5 bases and J by 5 bases, with 7 bases of the junction left unmatched. CDR1 is SGHKS, CDR2 YYEKEE, per germline (reference sequence). The CDR3 reads CASSQRQGVTGELFF. The CDR3 DNA follows: TGTGCCAGCAGTCAAAGACAGGGGGTGACCGGGGAGCTGTTTTTT.

In its sample, this clone was seen a few times. V and J are TRBV23-1 and TRBJ1-6; the D gene is possibly TRBD1 (5 bases). TRBV23-1 is placed among ORFs of uncertain function. Trimming left V 7 bases short and J 2 bases short, with 18 bases between. The CDR3 is 17 residues long. CDR3 residues: CASIRALGGTYNSPLHF. In nucleotides, the CDR3 is TGCGCCAGCATCCGGGCCCTCGGGGGAACCTATAATTCACCCCTCCACTTT.

A single count supports this clone. The rearrangement links TRBV4-2 to TRBJ2-1; D is unresolved. The CDR3 covers 15 residues. The germline gives CDR1 LGHNA, CDR2 YNFKEQ. V was trimmed by 2 bases and J by 1 base, leaving 9 bases between them. CDR3 sequence (DNA): TGTGCCAGCAGCCAACTGATAGATTCCTACAATGAGCAGTTCTTC. Its protein product is CASSQLIDSYNEQFF.

The chain carries TRBV11-3 and TRBJ2-2; the match to TRBD2 covers 7 bases. Unmatched junction bases numbered 9, after V lost 4 bases and J lost 7 bases. From germline, CDR1 is SGHNT and CDR2 YENEEA. The CDR3 spans 15 residues. The CDR3 DNA follows: TGTGCCAGCAGCTCGGGGGGAAAAGGGATCGGGGAGCTGTTTTTT. Its protein is CASSSGGKGIGELFF.

This clone was detected only a few times. This sequence joins TRBV6-2 or TRBV6-3 and TRBJ2-2; 9 bases fit TRBD1. V dropped 4 bases and J dropped 7; count of bases not matched to a gene: 19. The CDR3 loop spans 19 amino acids. Germline CDR1 and CDR2: MNHEY and SVGEGT. In DNA form, the CDR3 reads TGTGCCAGCAGTTGTAAGCCGACGTGGGGGACAGGGCGGAGCGGGGAGCTGTTTTTT. This sequence encodes CASSCKPTWGTGRSGELFF.

V and J are TRBV7-2 and TRBJ2-3, with 7 bases matching TRBD1. Germline loops: CDR1 SGHTA, CDR2 FQGNSA. The CDR3 has 15 residues. V lost 4 bases to trimming and J lost 0 bases; unmatched junction nucleotides: 4. The CDR3 sequence: CASSSKGQSTDTQYF. In DNA form, the CDR3 reads TGTGCCAGCAGCTCCAAGGGACAGAGCACAGATACGCAGTATTTT.

The chain links TRBV9 to TRBJ2-2; D remains unclear. Germline V gene data show CDR1 as SGDLS and CDR2 as YYNGEE. The V end was cut by 0 bases, the J end by 0 bases, with 3 bases between. This CDR3 has 14 amino acids. DNA of the CDR3: TGTGCCAGCAGCGTAGTCTCGAACACCGGGGAGCTGTTTTTT. Protein sequence: CASSVVSNTGELFF.

CDR3 sequence reads: CASSVDDSRNSPLHF. CDR3 sequence (DNA): TGTGCCAGCAGCGTAGACGACAGTCGAAATTCACCCCTCCACTTT. The chain carries TRBV9 and TRBJ1-6; a possible D gene is TRBD1 (5 bases). The germline gives CDR1 SGDLS, CDR2 YYNGEE. V was pared by 0 bases and J by 7 bases, with 11 bases between. The CDR3 length is 15 residues.

The chain couples TRBV9 to TRBJ2-3; D is unresolved. CDR1 is SGDLS and CDR2 is YYNGEE in the germline V gene. Trimming took off 4 bases at V and 3 bases at J, with 12 bases between the two ends. The CDR3 is made up of 14 amino acids. CDR3 nucleotide sequence: TGTGCCAGCAGCTTGCGTCCCAGGACAGATACGCAGTATTTT. Amino acid sequence: CASSLRPRTDTQYF. Looking up the rest from reference TRBV9 and TRBJ2-3 gives the full variable domain: DSGVTQTPKHLITATGQRVTLRCSPRSGDLSVYWYQQSLDQGLQFLIQYYNGEERAKGNILERFSAQQFPDLHSELNLSSLELGDSALYFCASSLRPRTDTQYFGPGTRLTVL.

The chain links TRBV10-3 to TRBJ1-1; 8 bases are a match to TRBD1. The CDR3 length is 14 residues. Germline V CDR1 and CDR2: ENHRY, SYGVKD. Trimming at V came to 6 bases and at J to 1 base, leaving 4 bases not matched to a gene. CDR3 nucleotide sequence: TGTGCCATCAGATTGACAGGGGAGAACACTGAAGCTTTCTTT. Protein: CAIRLTGENTEAFF.

J is TRBJ2-3 and V is TRBV5-1, with 9 bases that match TRBD1. Germline V CDR1 and CDR2: SGHRS, YFSETQ. CDR3 size: 15 residues. The junction had 4 bases not matched to a gene; V was cut back by 1 base and J by 4 bases. The CDR3 DNA reads as TGCGCCAGCAGCTTGACAGGGGGCGCGGCAGATACGCAGTATTTT. Its protein is CASSLTGGAADTQYF.

V gene TRBV4-3 combines with J gene TRBJ2-6; 8 bases fit TRBD1. Germline lookup yields CDR1 LGHNA and CDR2 YSLEER. The CDR3 runs 20 residues. The J segment lost 1 base and the V segment lost 0 bases, leaving 11 bases of the junction unmatched. The CDR3 reads CASSQDTDRVPGSGANVLTF. The CDR3 nucleotides read TGCGCCAGCAGCCAAGATACGGACAGGGTCCCGGGATCTGGGGCCAACGTCCTGACTTTC.

The chain links TRBV7-3 to TRBJ2-5, with 8 bases aligning to TRBD2. J was trimmed by 5 bases and V by 5 bases; bases with no gene match: 10. The CDR3 runs to 15 residues. The germline V gene has CDR1 SGHTA and CDR2 FQGTGA. Written as DNA, the CDR3 is TGTGCCAGCAGCCCGGGACTAGGTGGGGAGGAGACCCAGTACTTC. This translates into CASSPGLGGEETQYF.

The chain is built from TRBV9 and TRBJ1-4; D remains ambiguous. Germline-derived CDR1 and CDR2 are SGDLS and YYNGEE. The CDR3 is 15 amino acids. V was trimmed by 0 bases and J by 4 bases, leaving 10 bases between them. DNA for the CDR3: TGTGCCAGCAGCGTAGGGACTGCCGTTAATGAAAAACTGTTTTTT. Translating it yields CASSVGTAVNEKLFF. The full variable domain, in which reference TRBV9 and TRBJ1-4 provide the parts outside the CDR3, is DSGVTQTPKHLITATGQRVTLRCSPRSGDLSVYWYQQSLDQGLQFLIQYYNGEERAKGNILERFSAQQFPDLHSELNLSSLELGDSALYFCASSVGTAVNEKLFFGSGTQLSVL.

The chain recombines TRBV3-1 (or the pseudogene TRBV3-2) with TRBJ2-7; 9 bases map to TRBD1. This CDR3 has 16 residues. V lost 3 bases, J lost 3 bases, and 9 bases stayed unmatched. Germline CDR1 reads LGHDT; CDR2 reads YNNKEL (reference sequence). The CDR3 DNA reads TGTGCCAGCAGCCAGCCCGGGACAGGGACTCTCTACGAGCAGTACTTC. Translated, it gives CASSQPGTGTLYEQYF.